The clone carrying this TCR beta chain came up a few times. With V trimmed by 0 bases and J by 8 bases, 5 bases remained unmatched. This CDR3 contains 15 residues. Germline V gene data show CDR1 as MNHEY and CDR2 as SMNVEV (reference sequence). The assay was immunoSEQ multiplex PCR, and TCRdb's table has in-frame clones only and misses some. The sample records about 140,000 clones, around nine tenths being singletons. These data are taken from a study of blood T cell repertoires in COVID-19. This clonotype originated in a woman aged 55-70 years with acute or convalescent COVID-19. The rearrangement links TRBV27 to TRBJ2-1, with TRBD2 matching 9 bases. The sequencing input was peripheral blood. CDR3 loop: CASSLSSGGWDEQFF. Written as DNA, the CDR3 is TGTGCCAGCAGTTTATCAAGCGGGGGGTGGGATGAGCAGTTCTTC.